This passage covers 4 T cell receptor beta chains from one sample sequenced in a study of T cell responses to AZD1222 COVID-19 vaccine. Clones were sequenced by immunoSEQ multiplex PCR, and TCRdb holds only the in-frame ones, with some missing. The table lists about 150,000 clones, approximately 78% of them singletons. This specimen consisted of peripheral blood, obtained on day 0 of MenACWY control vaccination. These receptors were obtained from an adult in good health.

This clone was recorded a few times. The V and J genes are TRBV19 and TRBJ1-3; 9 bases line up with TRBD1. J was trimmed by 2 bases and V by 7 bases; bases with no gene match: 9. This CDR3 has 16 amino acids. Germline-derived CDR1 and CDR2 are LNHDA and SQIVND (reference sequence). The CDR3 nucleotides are TGTGCCAGTACCGATGGGGGGGACAGGGCTGGAAACACCATATATTTT. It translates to CASTDGGDRAGNTIYF.

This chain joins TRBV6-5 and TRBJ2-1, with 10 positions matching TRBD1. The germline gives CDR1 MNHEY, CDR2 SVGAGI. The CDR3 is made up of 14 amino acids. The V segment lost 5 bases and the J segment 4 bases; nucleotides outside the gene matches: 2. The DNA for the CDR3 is TGTGCCAGCAGTACGGGACAGGGGTACAATGAGCAGTTCTTC. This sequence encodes CASSTGQGYNEQFF.

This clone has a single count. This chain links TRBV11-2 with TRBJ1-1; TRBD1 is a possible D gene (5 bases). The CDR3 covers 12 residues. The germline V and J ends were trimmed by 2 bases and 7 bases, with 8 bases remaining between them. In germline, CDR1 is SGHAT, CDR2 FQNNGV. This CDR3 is CASSLIRDEAFF. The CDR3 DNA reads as TGTGCCAGCAGCTTAATCAGGGATGAAGCTTTCTTT.

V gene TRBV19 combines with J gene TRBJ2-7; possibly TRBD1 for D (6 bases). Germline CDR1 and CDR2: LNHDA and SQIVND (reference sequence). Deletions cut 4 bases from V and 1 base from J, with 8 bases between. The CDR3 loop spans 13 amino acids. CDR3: CASSTGTSYEQYF. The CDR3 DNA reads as TGTGCCAGTAGTACCGGGACATCCTACGAGCAGTACTTC.